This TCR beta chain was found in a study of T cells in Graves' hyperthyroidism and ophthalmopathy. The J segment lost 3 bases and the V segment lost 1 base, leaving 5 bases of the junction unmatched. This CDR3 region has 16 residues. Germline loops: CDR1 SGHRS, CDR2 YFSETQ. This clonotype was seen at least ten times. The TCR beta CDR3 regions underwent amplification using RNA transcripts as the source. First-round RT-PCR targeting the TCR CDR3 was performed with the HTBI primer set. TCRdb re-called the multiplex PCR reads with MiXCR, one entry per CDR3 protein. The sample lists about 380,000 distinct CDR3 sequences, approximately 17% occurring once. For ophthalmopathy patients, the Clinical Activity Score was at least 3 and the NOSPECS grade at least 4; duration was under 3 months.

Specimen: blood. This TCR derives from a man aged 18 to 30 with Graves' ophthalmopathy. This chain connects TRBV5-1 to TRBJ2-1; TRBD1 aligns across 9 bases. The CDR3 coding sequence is TGCGCCAGCAGCTTGAGGGGGACAGGGAACTACAATGAGCAGTTCTTC. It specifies CASSLRGTGNYNEQFF.